What follows is one TCR beta chain and its context. The specificity of this receptor is unknown. Base qualities are not provided; no much larger clone lies one nucleotide away. From the cysteine through the phenylalanine, the CDR3 covers 16 amino acids. Only the CDR3 part of the read is kept: 48 bases, read in frame from the first base. The germline V gene encodes CDR1 SGHRS and CDR2 YFSETQ. V is shortened by 0 bases, J by 4 bases, and the region joining them spans 13 bases. These data originate in a study of CD8 T cells in Susac syndrome (dated by TCRdb to between 2018 and 2021). Background on the whole study: Whether CD8+ T cell activation and differentiation in Susac syndrome was antigen driven was tested using repertoire sequencing. The clonality of the CD8+ T cell repertoire was compared across approximately eleven healthy donors, about 14 Susac syndrome patients and roughly 16 multiple sclerosis patients.

Peripheral blood CD8+ and CD4+ T cells from healthy donors, Susac syndrome patients and multiple sclerosis patients were profiled using high-throughput TCR beta sequencing. The multiple sclerosis controls were treatment-naive patients whose relapsing-remitting disease, either stable or active, fulfilled the revised McDonald criteria. Bulk CD8+ and CD4+ T cells were purified by magnetic negative isolation, while CD8+ TEMRA cells were enriched using FACS. Blood was drawn into EDTA tubes, processed within 24 hours, and PBMCs were isolated by density gradient centrifugation. PBMCs intended for TCR sequencing were cryopreserved in liquid nitrogen and thawed later in a water bath at 37 degrees C. Purity of sorted or isolated CD4+, CD8+ and CD8+ TEMRA cells was at least 90%. RNA was extracted using the RNeasy kit, and roughly 0.45 to 1 ug of the RNA was reverse transcribed with random hexamers. The immunoSEQ multiplex PCR assay, which covers 54 Vbeta and 13 Jbeta segments, was used to amplify TCR beta CDR3 regions. PCR amplification bias was corrected using a synthetic template baseline for primer optimization and computational correction. The study's own analysis went as follows. Only productive sequences were kept, with reads annotated to V, D and J genes according to IMGT and analyzed in immunoSEQ Analyzer. To calculate clonality, Shannon entropy was normalized by log2 of the number of productive unique sequences and then subtracted from one. For each patient and control, public and private clones were evaluated among the 100 most prevalent clones. A clone was defined as Susac-specific if it was absent from the healthy and MS cohorts, from some 1,100 published viral clones and from other ImmuneACCESS disease sequences. TCRdb took the public reads, trimmed them with fastp at Q25, ran MiXCR for clone calling and kept in-frame beta chains. One record per CDR3 amino acid sequence lists the most common genes and DNA. The V and J calls, along with clone size, are taken from TCRdb and not from the paper's own processing. This sample comprises approximately 110,000 distinct CDR3 sequences, approximately 93% of them detected only once. The ten largest clonotypes hold 0.25% to 0.35% of the sample.

The research as a whole found: The number of individuals in the TCR sequencing and HLA analysis was acknowledged as relatively small.

In this chain, TRBV5-1 is recombined with TRBJ2-2; the D gene lacks a confident call. Sample: CD8+ T cells from PBMCs. The sequence was obtained from a human donor with multiple sclerosis. The nucleotides read TGCGCCAGCAGCTTGGACCCAAGGGCGAGCACCGGGGAGCTGTTTTTT. Translation gives CASSLDPRASTGELFF.